This T cell receptor (beta chain) was found in a study of early T cells in non-severe SARS-CoV-2 infection. Findings and caveats of the study: VDJdb-based matching was biased toward anti-spike CD8 responses and missed private and CD4 specificities.

On this clonotype itself: Its antigen is not identified.

TCRdb re-called the 5' RACE reads with MiXCR, one entry per CDR3 protein. The profile shows around 64,000 distinct CDR3 sequences, roughly 12% of them singletons. The sequence derives from an adult who was a healthcare worker with PCR-confirmed SARS-CoV-2 infection or an uninfected control (not recorded which). The specimen was whole blood, collected at baseline.

The CDR3 loop reads CSVAVGVNSYEQYF. The CDR3 DNA sequence: TGCAGCGTTGCAGTTGGTGTAAACTCCTACGAGCAGTACTTC. This chain uses TRBV29-1 with TRBJ2-7; D ambiguous. The CDR3 spans 14 residues. The V gene lost 4 bases and the J gene lost 0 bases, with 13 bases spanning the gap. CDR1 SQVTM and CDR2 ANQGSEA come from the germline V gene.